A selection of T cell receptor beta chains follows, all from one sample in a study of T cells in Graves' hyperthyroidism and ophthalmopathy. TCRdb processed the multiplex PCR reads anew with MiXCR; each CDR3 protein has one entry. The repertoire consists of a few hundred thousand distinct CDR3 sequences, with approximately 15% occurring once and the leading ten covering 14%. Sequencing input: blood. These receptors all come from a woman between 40 and 50 years old with Graves' hyperthyroidism. CDR3s include the opening cysteine and the closing phenylalanine or tryptophan. D genes are given only for firm matches. The size entry is marked missing in some rows and otherwise reads once, few, many or a size class.

clone size: many
D gene: TRBD1
J gene: TRBJ1-1
V gene: TRBV6-1
CDR3 protein: CASSGTGRNTEAFF
CDR3 DNA: TGTGCCAGCAGTGGGACAGGGAGGAACACTGAAGCTTTCTTT

clone size: .
D gene: .
J gene: TRBJ2-4
V gene: TRBV20-1
CDR3 protein: CSARGRENIQYF
CDR3 DNA: TGCAGTGCTAGGGGTCGAGAAAACATTCAGTACTTC

clone size: many
D gene: TRBD2
J gene: TRBJ2-1
V gene: TRBV20-1
CDR3 protein: CSAAPSGREAWNEQFF
CDR3 DNA: TGCAGTGCAGCCCCCTCTGGGCGGGAGGCTTGGAATGAGCAGTTCTTC

clone size: few
D gene: TRBD2
J gene: TRBJ2-7
V gene: TRBV20-1
CDR3 protein: CSARDPASGYEQYF
CDR3 DNA: TGCAGTGCTAGAGATCCGGCTAGCGGCTACGAGCAGTACTTC

clone size: .
D gene: TRBD2
J gene: TRBJ2-1
V gene: TRBV11-2
CDR3 protein: CASSLVRDRVIAGGRGNEQFF
CDR3 DNA: TGTGCCAGCAGCTTAGTGCGTGACAGGGTTATAGCGGGGGGCAGGGGCAATGAGCAGTTCTTC

clone size: .
D gene: .
J gene: TRBJ2-1
V gene: TRBV29-1
CDR3 protein: CSVELRNEQFF
CDR3 DNA: TGCAGCGTTGAGTTAAGGAATGAGCAGTTCTTC

clone size: few
D gene: .
J gene: TRBJ2-2
V gene: TRBV5-1
CDR3 protein: CASSLLGYGELFF
CDR3 DNA: TGCGCCAGCAGCTTGCTGGGGTACGGGGAGCTGTTTTTT

clone size: many
D gene: TRBD2
J gene: TRBJ2-1
V gene: TRBV11-2
CDR3 protein: CASSLGTGGGVNEQFF
CDR3 DNA: TGTGCCAGCAGCTTAGGCACGGGAGGGGGGGTCAATGAGCAGTTCTTC

clone size: .
D gene: TRBD1
J gene: TRBJ1-2
V gene: TRBV4-1
CDR3 protein: CASSQRQGLYYGYTF
CDR3 DNA: TGCGCCAGCAGCCAAAGACAGGGTTTATACTATGGCTACACCTTC

clone size: few
D gene: .
J gene: TRBJ1-2
V gene: TRBV5-1
CDR3 protein: CASSVGGYYGYTF
CDR3 DNA: TGCGCCAGCAGCGTCGGGGGGTACTATGGCTACACCTTC

clone size: many
D gene: .
J gene: TRBJ1-1
V gene: TRBV28
CDR3 protein: CASSLGGGRGAFF
CDR3 DNA: TGTGCCAGCAGTTTAGGCGGGGGGAGAGGAGCTTTCTTT

clone size: many
D gene: .
J gene: TRBJ1-1
V gene: TRBV30
CDR3 protein: CAWRKGAGSTEAFF
CDR3 DNA: TGTGCCTGGAGGAAAGGAGCAGGGAGCACTGAAGCTTTCTTT

clone size: few
D gene: .
J gene: TRBJ1-2
V gene: TRBV30
CDR3 protein: CAWRQGPSYGYTF
CDR3 DNA: TGTGCCTGGAGACAGGGCCCCAGTTATGGCTACACCTTC

clone size: .
D gene: TRBD1
J gene: TRBJ1-1
V gene: TRBV19
CDR3 protein: CASSVTRTGWNTEAFF
CDR3 DNA: TGTGCCAGTAGTGTAACCCGGACAGGGTGGAACACTGAAGCTTTCTTT

clone size: many
D gene: TRBD1
J gene: TRBJ2-7
V gene: TRBV20-1
CDR3 protein: CSASTGADEQYF
CDR3 DNA: TGCAGTGCTAGCACAGGGGCTGACGAGCAGTACTTC

clone size: .
D gene: .
J gene: TRBJ2-7
V gene: TRBV29-1
CDR3 protein: CSVEDIQGGLYEQYF
CDR3 DNA: TGCAGCGTTGAAGATATACAGGGGGGGCTCTACGAGCAGTACTTC

clone size: few
D gene: .
J gene: TRBJ2-7
V gene: TRBV28
CDR3 protein: CASSFRWGSYEQYF
CDR3 DNA: TGTGCCAGCAGTTTTCGGTGGGGCAGCTACGAGCAGTACTTC

clone size: many
D gene: TRBD1
J gene: TRBJ1-1
V gene: TRBV5-1
CDR3 protein: CASSLQGARGEAFF
CDR3 DNA: TGCGCCAGCAGTCTACAGGGGGCGCGGGGTGAAGCTTTCTTT

clone size: few
D gene: .
J gene: TRBJ2-3
V gene: TRBV28
CDR3 protein: CASSLLGYETDTQYF
CDR3 DNA: TGTGCCAGCAGTTTATTAGGTTACGAAACAGATACGCAGTATTTT

clone size: many
D gene: TRBD1
J gene: TRBJ1-2
V gene: TRBV20-1
CDR3 protein: CSVRTGGGYGYTF
CDR3 DNA: TGCAGTGTCCGGACAGGGGGCGGCTATGGCTACACCTTC

clone size: many
D gene: TRBD2
J gene: TRBJ2-2
V gene: TRBV2
CDR3 protein: CASSERLAGAAGELFF
CDR3 DNA: TGTGCCAGCAGTGAAAGGCTAGCGGGAGCCGCCGGGGAGCTGTTTTTT

clone size: many
D gene: .
J gene: TRBJ2-7
V gene: TRBV30
CDR3 protein: CAWTESGALYEQYF
CDR3 DNA: TGTGCCTGGACGGAATCCGGCGCTCTCTACGAGCAGTACTTC

clone size: .
D gene: .
J gene: TRBJ2-7
V gene: TRBV29-1
CDR3 protein: CSVWGAQGYEQYF
CDR3 DNA: TGCAGCGTCTGGGGGGCACAGGGCTACGAGCAGTACTTC

clone size: many
D gene: .
J gene: TRBJ2-1
V gene: TRBV6-1
CDR3 protein: CAVSKPWGEASSSYNEQFF
CDR3 DNA: TGTGCCGTGTCCAAGCCCTGGGGCGAGGCCTCTAGCTCCTACAATGAGCAGTTCTTC

clone size: .
D gene: .
J gene: TRBJ1-1
V gene: TRBV7-2
CDR3 protein: CAGSLRGANTEAFF
CDR3 DNA: TGTGCCGGCAGCTTACGGGGGGCGAACACTGAAGCTTTCTTT

clone size: few
D gene: .
J gene: TRBJ2-7
V gene: TRBV5-6
CDR3 protein: CASSRGTYYEQYF
CDR3 DNA: TGTGCCAGCAGCCGAGGGACTTACTACGAGCAGTACTTC

clone size: .
D gene: TRBD2
J gene: TRBJ2-3
V gene: TRBV12-3/TRBV12-4
CDR3 protein: CASSLALAGVSDTQYF
CDR3 DNA: TGTGCCAGCAGTTTGGCCCTAGCGGGAGTATCAGATACGCAGTATTTT

clone size: .
D gene: .
J gene: TRBJ1-2
V gene: TRBV19
CDR3 protein: CASSPPVAYTF
CDR3 DNA: TGTGCCAGTAGTCCACCTGTCGCGTACACCTTC

clone size: many
D gene: .
J gene: TRBJ2-7
V gene: TRBV20-1
CDR3 protein: CSAPRTGTYEQYF
CDR3 DNA: TGCAGTGCTCCTAGGACGGGCACCTACGAGCAGTACTTC

clone size: many
D gene: .
J gene: TRBJ1-5
V gene: TRBV2
CDR3 protein: CASSDGYSNQPQHF
CDR3 DNA: TGTGCCAGCAGTGACGGTTATAGCAATCAGCCCCAGCATTTT

clone size: many
D gene: TRBD2
J gene: TRBJ2-1
V gene: TRBV2
CDR3 protein: CASSGVGSGIGNEQFF
CDR3 DNA: TGTGCCAGCAGTGGGGTTGGTAGCGGGATAGGTAATGAGCAGTTCTTC

clone size: many
D gene: TRBD1
J gene: TRBJ2-2
V gene: TRBV7-6
CDR3 protein: CASSRTGGAGTGELFF
CDR3 DNA: TGTGCCAGCAGCCGTACAGGGGGCGCCGGCACCGGGGAGCTGTTTTTT

clone size: .
D gene: TRBD2
J gene: TRBJ2-1
V gene: TRBV4-1
CDR3 protein: CASSPTTSELYNEQFF
CDR3 DNA: TGCGCCAGCAGCCCGACGACTAGCGAGCTCTACAATGAGCAGTTCTTC

clone size: .
D gene: TRBD2
J gene: TRBJ2-1
V gene: TRBV19
CDR3 protein: CASSGGGEEQFF
CDR3 DNA: TGTGCCAGTAGTGGGGGGGGGGAGGAGCAGTTCTTC

clone size: few
D gene: TRBD2
J gene: TRBJ2-4
V gene: TRBV5-1
CDR3 protein: CASSLDGGRIAGAVKNIQYF
CDR3 DNA: TGCGCCAGCAGCTTGGATGGGGGCCGGATAGCGGGAGCGGTCAAAAACATTCAGTACTTC

clone size: .
D gene: .
J gene: TRBJ2-7
V gene: TRBV11-2
CDR3 protein: CASSLSAGPYEQYF
CDR3 DNA: TGTGCCAGCAGCTTATCGGCGGGCCCCTACGAGCAGTACTTC

clone size: once
D gene: TRBD2
J gene: TRBJ2-5
V gene: TRBV3-1
CDR3 protein: CASSLGLAGGFQETQYF
CDR3 DNA: TGTGCCAGCAGCCTAGGACTAGCGGGAGGGTTCCAAGAGACCCAGTACTTC

clone size: few
D gene: .
J gene: TRBJ2-7
V gene: TRBV6-2/TRBV6-3
CDR3 protein: CASSWSTEQYF
CDR3 DNA: TGTGCCAGCAGTTGGTCTACGGAGCAGTACTTC

clone size: few
D gene: .
J gene: TRBJ2-1
V gene: TRBV19
CDR3 protein: CASGYIEHNEQFF
CDR3 DNA: TGTGCCAGTGGATATATTGAGCATAATGAGCAGTTCTTC

clone size: .
D gene: .
J gene: TRBJ1-2
V gene: TRBV20-1
CDR3 protein: CSASFSPGGAPNYGYTF
CDR3 DNA: TGCAGTGCTAGTTTTAGTCCTGGAGGGGCGCCTAACTATGGCTACACCTTC

clone size: .
D gene: .
J gene: TRBJ2-3
V gene: TRBV7-8
CDR3 protein: CASSLGGGVDTQYF
CDR3 DNA: TGTGCCAGCAGCCTAGGGGGGGGGGTAGATACGCAGTATTTT

clone size: many
D gene: .
J gene: TRBJ2-3
V gene: TRBV30
CDR3 protein: CAWSQVGDTQYF
CDR3 DNA: TGTGCCTGGAGTCAAGTCGGAGATACGCAGTATTTT

clone size: .
D gene: .
J gene: TRBJ1-1
V gene: TRBV20-1
CDR3 protein: CSARTNRGTTEAFF
CDR3 DNA: TGCAGTGCTAGAACAAATCGGGGGACCACTGAAGCTTTCTTT

clone size: .
D gene: .
J gene: TRBJ2-1
V gene: TRBV20-1
CDR3 protein: CSAKRSSYNEQFF
CDR3 DNA: TGCAGTGCTAAGCGGAGCTCCTACAATGAGCAGTTCTTC

clone size: many
D gene: .
J gene: TRBJ2-1
V gene: TRBV27
CDR3 protein: CAGKTPPGHSDEQFF
CDR3 DNA: TGTGCCGGGAAGACGCCCCCAGGGCACAGCGATGAGCAGTTCTTC

clone size: many
D gene: TRBD2
J gene: TRBJ2-5
V gene: TRBV7-2
CDR3 protein: CASSGGTTVRETQYF
CDR3 DNA: TGTGCCAGCAGCGGAGGGACTACAGTTAGAGAGACCCAGTACTTC

clone size: many
D gene: TRBD1
J gene: TRBJ2-3
V gene: TRBV27
CDR3 protein: CASSWTGSDTQYF
CDR3 DNA: TGTGCCAGCAGTTGGACAGGGTCGGATACGCAGTATTTT

clone size: .
D gene: TRBD2
J gene: TRBJ2-5
V gene: TRBV5-1
CDR3 protein: CASSLVPYGLAGVETQYF
CDR3 DNA: TGCGCCAGCAGCTTAGTCCCATACGGACTAGCGGGAGTAGAGACCCAGTACTTC

clone size: .
D gene: TRBD2
J gene: TRBJ2-5
V gene: TRBV7-2
CDR3 protein: CASSLRRRGGQETQYF
CDR3 DNA: TGTGCCAGCAGCCTCCGCCGGCGGGGGGGCCAAGAGACCCAGTACTTC

clone size: many
D gene: .
J gene: TRBJ2-1
V gene: TRBV12-3/TRBV12-4
CDR3 protein: CASSLRRTGIAGVPNEQFF
CDR3 DNA: TGTGCCAGCAGTCTAAGAAGGACAGGGATAGCGGGAGTCCCCAATGAGCAGTTCTTC

clone size: many
D gene: .
J gene: TRBJ2-7
V gene: TRBV6-5
CDR3 protein: CASSTSTGAYEQYF
CDR3 DNA: TGTGCCAGCAGTACCTCGACAGGTGCCTACGAGCAGTACTTC

clone size: many
D gene: TRBD2
J gene: TRBJ2-1
V gene: TRBV5-4
CDR3 protein: CASSLAISGSSYNEQFF
CDR3 DNA: TGTGCCAGCAGCTTAGCCATAAGCGGGAGCTCCTACAATGAGCAGTTCTTC

clone size: few
D gene: .
J gene: TRBJ2-7
V gene: TRBV7-2
CDR3 protein: CASSLESGVYEQYF
CDR3 DNA: TGTGCCAGCAGCTTAGAGAGTGGGGTCTACGAGCAGTACTTC